A selection of T cell receptor beta chains follows, all from one sample in a study of control samples from healthy donors and cancer patients. The table came from immunoSEQ multiplex PCR; TCRdb's copy has only in-frame clones and leaves some out. Here the sample spans about 180,000 clones, around 90% being singletons. The sequencing sample was made of blood. Every receptor here comes from a man aged 30 to 39 in good health. The conserved cysteine and the conserved F or W are not part of the CDR3 here. Each record gives: V gene, CDR3 length, J gene, CDR3 protein.

TRBV11-2	13	TRBJ1-1	ASSLSPGQGTEAF
TRBV10-3	14	TRBJ1-2	AISPSDAPPNYGYT
TRBV19	14	TRBJ1-1	ASSYRDRESPTEAF
TRBV6-5	11	TRBJ1-1	ASSYTRTGGAF
TRBV18	14	TRBJ1-2	ASSQITGRGNYGYT
TRBV9	11	TRBJ1-2	ASTTTGGIGYT
TRBV14	11	TRBJ2-5	ASSSHLQETQY
TRBV11-2	13	TRBJ2-3	ASSPFVGARDTQY
TRBV29-1	10	TRBJ2-5	SVGVAIETQY
TRBV5-4	14	TRBJ1-4	ASSPMTGGADEKLF
TRBV9	12	TRBJ2-7	ASSVGQGTYEQY
TRBV30	11	TRBJ1-2	AFPTRQGYGYT
TRBV9	13	TRBJ1-6	ASSQTGSYNSPLH
TRBV6-5	12	TRBJ1-1	ASTLNRGNTEAF
TRBV7-7	11	TRBJ2-2	ASSVLRTGELF
TRBV30	12	TRBJ2-2	AWSYGTPGGELF
TRBV27	10	TRBJ1-2	ASRSQSYGYT
TRBV5-4	16	TRBJ2-7	ASSLRVLGLTASYEQY
TRBV9	11	TRBJ2-1	ASSVGQINEQF
TRBV4-1	17	TRBJ2-6	ASSYRTSGGPSGANVLT
TRBV2	12	TRBJ1-3	ASTPQFSGNTIY
TRBV6-2/TRBV6-3	13	TRBJ2-3	ASSYGLGRTDTQY
TRBV9	12	TRBJ1-1	ASSVERDPTEAF
TRBV29-1	10	TRBJ2-7	SVDVGAYEQY
TRBV5-1	12	TRBJ1-3	ASSLESYGNTIY
TRBV6-6	10	TRBJ1-1	ASSYSVTEAF